This T cell receptor beta chain was sequenced during a study of naive and memory T cell subsets. General study results and limits: Naive repertoires, especially CD8, held a few larger clonotypes, possibly memory cells re-expressing CD45RA. Over 95% of naive TCR sequences appeared only once, unlike memory subsets. Between naive and memory subsets, TCR abundance power law exponents differed. Gini index rose across naive, CM, EM and EMRA in CD4 and CD8.

An equimolar mix of two oligonucleotides served as the beta constant-region primer for TRBC1 and TRBC2. Four rounds of PCR amplified the ligated cDNA using nested alpha and beta constant-region primers plus SP2. An oligonucleotide with the SP2 primer and a 12-nucleotide UMI was ligated to the cDNA 3' end. TCRdb fed the UMI-ligation and nested PCR reads into MiXCR, producing one record per CDR3 protein. Of approximately 150,000 distinct CDR3 sequences listed, 22% are singletons. This CDR3 spans 13 amino acids. Trimming left V 3 bases short and J 2 bases short, with 8 bases between. The germline V gene encodes CDR1 DFQATT and CDR2 SNEGSKA (reference sequence). Worth noting for this clonotype: Its antigen is not known.

Sequencing was done on a sample of naive CD4+ T cells from blood. The sequence was collected from a human donor in good health. This chain links TRBV20-1 with TRBJ1-3; no firm D call. CDR3 residues: CSASYVTGNTIYF. The CDR3 DNA reads TGCAGTGCTAGTTACGTTACTGGAAACACCATATATTTT.